The entry that follows covers one T cell receptor beta chain sequence. The primer mix had 60 Vbeta and 13 Jbeta primers. This table comes from immunoSEQ multiplex PCR, and its TCRdb copy is limited to in-frame clones, with some not included. The sample carries 130,000 to 150,000 clones, about 74% recorded once. Trimming removed 7 bases at V and 7 bases at J, with 16 bases between. The germline V gene encodes CDR1 SNHLY and CDR2 FYNNEI. This CDR3 is 13 amino acids long. These data come from a study of cytomegalovirus exposure and HLA in healthy donors. The sample consisted of PBMCs. The V call is TRBV2, the J call TRBJ1-2; D perhaps matches TRBD1 (6 bases). This clonotype originated in a man aged 18 to 35 in good health and CMV-seropositive. Written as DNA, the CDR3 is TGTGCCAGCAACCCCCAGGGGAGAGGTGGCTACACCTTC. This codes for CASNPQGRGGYTF.